Here is one TCR beta chain with its context. The time point denotes: pretreatment peripheral blood. The sample is drawn from a study of PD-L1 blockade in urothelial cancer. V was trimmed by 6 bases and J by 2 bases, leaving 13 bases between them. CDR1 and CDR2 (germline): MNHEY, SVGAGI. The CDR3 is 15 amino acids. The repertoire was sequenced with immunoSEQ multiplex PCR; TCRdb's copy has only in-frame clones and lacks some. The repertoire has about 93,000 clones, roughly 89% of them found once; the top ten carry 1.5% to 2%. The origin of this receptor is a man in his sixties with urothelial cancer. This rearrangement joins TRBV6-5 to TRBJ1-4; weak D call: TRBD1 (6 bases). This specimen consisted of PBMCs, obtained around atezolizumab (anti-PD-L1) treatment. The CDR3 loop reads CASSRGGRTNEKLFF. The CDR3 DNA reads as TGTGCCAGCAGCCGCGGGGGGCGGACTAATGAAAAACTGTTTTTT.